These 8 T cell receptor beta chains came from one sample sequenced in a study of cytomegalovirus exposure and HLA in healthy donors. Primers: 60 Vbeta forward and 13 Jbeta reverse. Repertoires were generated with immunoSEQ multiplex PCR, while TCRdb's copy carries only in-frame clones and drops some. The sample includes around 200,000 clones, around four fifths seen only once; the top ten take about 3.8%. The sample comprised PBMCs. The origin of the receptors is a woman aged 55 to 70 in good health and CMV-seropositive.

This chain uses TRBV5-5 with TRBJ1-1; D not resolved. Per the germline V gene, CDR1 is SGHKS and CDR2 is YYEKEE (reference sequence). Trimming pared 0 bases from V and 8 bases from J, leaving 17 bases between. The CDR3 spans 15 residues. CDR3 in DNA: TGTGCCAGCAGCTTGGTATCCAAGAGGGTAGGAGAAGCTTTCTTT. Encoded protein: CASSLVSKRVGEAFF.

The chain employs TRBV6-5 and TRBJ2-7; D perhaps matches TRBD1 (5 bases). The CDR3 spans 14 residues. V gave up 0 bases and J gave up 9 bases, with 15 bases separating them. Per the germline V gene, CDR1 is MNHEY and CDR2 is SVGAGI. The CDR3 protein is CASSYSSAGNGQYF. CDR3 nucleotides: TGTGCCAGCAGTTACTCCTCGGCAGGGAACGGGCAGTACTTC.

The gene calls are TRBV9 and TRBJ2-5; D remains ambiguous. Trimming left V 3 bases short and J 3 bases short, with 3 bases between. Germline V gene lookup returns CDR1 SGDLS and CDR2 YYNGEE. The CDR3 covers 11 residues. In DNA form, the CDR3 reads TGTGCCAGCAGCGCCGAAGAGACCCAGTACTTC. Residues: CASSAEETQYF.

CDR3 in amino acids: CASSSGLAGSETQYF. As DNA, the CDR3 is TGTGCCAGTAGTAGTGGACTAGCGGGGTCAGAGACCCAGTACTTC. The rearrangement links TRBV19 to TRBJ2-5; TRBD2 agrees at 12 bases. Germline CDR1 is LNHDA and CDR2 is SQIVND (reference sequence). The CDR3 consists of 15 residues. After removal of 4 bases from V and 4 bases from J, the junction contained 4 bases not matched to a gene. Combining the CDR3 with reference TRBV19 and TRBJ2-5 gives the whole variable domain DGGITQSPKYLFRKEGQNVTLSCEQNLNHDAMYWYRQDPGQGLRLIYYSQIVNDFQKGDIAEGYSVSREKKESFPLTVTSAQKNPTAFYLCASSSGLAGSETQYFGPGTRLLVL.

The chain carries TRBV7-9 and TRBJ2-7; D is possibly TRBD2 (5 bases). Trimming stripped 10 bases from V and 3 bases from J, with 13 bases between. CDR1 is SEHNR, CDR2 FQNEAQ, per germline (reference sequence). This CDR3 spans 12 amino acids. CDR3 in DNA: TGTGCCACCCGATCCGGGGTCTACGAGCAGTACTTC. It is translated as CATRSGVYEQYF.

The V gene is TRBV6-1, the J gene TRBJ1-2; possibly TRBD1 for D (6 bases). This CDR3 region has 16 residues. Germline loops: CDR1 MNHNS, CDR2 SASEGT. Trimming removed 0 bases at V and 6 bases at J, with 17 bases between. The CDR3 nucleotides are TGTGCCAGCAGTGAAGCGCTTCGAGGGGGGGGTGATGGCTACACCTTC. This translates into CASSEALRGGGDGYTF.

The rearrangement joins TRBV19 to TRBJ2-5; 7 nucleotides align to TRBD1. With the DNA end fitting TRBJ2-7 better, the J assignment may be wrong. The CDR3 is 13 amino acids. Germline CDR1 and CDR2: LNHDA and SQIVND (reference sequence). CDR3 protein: CATSDAGGYEQYF. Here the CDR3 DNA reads TGTGCCACCTCCGACGCAGGGGGCTACGAGCAGTACTTC.

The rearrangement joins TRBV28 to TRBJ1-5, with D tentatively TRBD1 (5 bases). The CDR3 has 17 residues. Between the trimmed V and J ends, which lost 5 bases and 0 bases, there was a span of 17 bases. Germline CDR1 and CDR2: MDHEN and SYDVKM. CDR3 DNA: TGTGCCAGCAGTCTTCCATTCGAAGGGGATAGCAATCAGCCCCAGCATTTT. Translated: CASSLPFEGDSNQPQHF.